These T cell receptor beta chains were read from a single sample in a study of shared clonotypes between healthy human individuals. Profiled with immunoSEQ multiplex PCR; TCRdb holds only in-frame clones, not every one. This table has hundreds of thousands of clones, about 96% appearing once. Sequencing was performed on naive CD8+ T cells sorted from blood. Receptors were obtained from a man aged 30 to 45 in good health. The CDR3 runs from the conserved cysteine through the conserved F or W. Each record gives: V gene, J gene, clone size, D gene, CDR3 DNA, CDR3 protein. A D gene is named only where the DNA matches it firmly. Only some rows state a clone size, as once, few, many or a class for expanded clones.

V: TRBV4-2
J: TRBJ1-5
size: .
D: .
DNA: TGTGCCAGCAGCCAAGAGGTAGGAGGGAGCAATCAGCCCCAGCATTTT
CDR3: CASSQEVGGSNQPQHF

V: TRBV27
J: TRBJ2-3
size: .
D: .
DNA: TGTGCCAGCAGTTTAAGTACCATAATGTCCGTCACAGATACGCAGTATTTT
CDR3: CASSLSTIMSVTDTQYF

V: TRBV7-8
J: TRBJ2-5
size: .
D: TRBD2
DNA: TGTGCCAGCAGCCTTCTAGCGGACCAAGAGACCCAGTACTTC
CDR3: CASSLLADQETQYF

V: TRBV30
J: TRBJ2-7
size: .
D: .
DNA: TGTGCCTGGAGTGTCTTGGACGAGCAGTACTTC
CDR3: CAWSVLDEQYF

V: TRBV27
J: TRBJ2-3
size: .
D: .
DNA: TGTGCCAGCAGTTTAAGTATGGATAGCACAGATACGCAGTATTTT
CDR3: CASSLSMDSTDTQYF

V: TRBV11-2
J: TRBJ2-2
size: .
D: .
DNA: TGTGCCAGCAGCCACGGCGGCCAAAGGCCCGATACCGGGGAGCTGTTTTTT
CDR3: CASSHGGQRPDTGELFF

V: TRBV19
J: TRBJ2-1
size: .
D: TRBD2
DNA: TGTGCCAGTAACACCCCTAGCGGGAGCTCCTACAATGAGCAGTTCTTC
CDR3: CASNTPSGSSYNEQFF

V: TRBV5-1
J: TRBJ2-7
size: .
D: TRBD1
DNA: TGCGCCAGCAGCTTGGGACAGGGGCAACCCAACTACGAGCAGTACTTC
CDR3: CASSLGQGQPNYEQYF

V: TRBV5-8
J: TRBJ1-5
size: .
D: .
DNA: TGTGCCAGCAGCTTGGGCGCCGGGGCGCTTTATGAGCCCCAGCATTTT
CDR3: CASSLGAGALYEPQHF

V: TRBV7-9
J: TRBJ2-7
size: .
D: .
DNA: TGTGCCAGCAGCCATCCGGGATCGGGGACCTACGAGCAGTACTTC
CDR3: CASSHPGSGTYEQYF

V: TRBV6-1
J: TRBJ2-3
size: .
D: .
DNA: TGTGCCAGCAGTGAGAGTTCTAGGCCAGATACGCAGTATTTT
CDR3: CASSESSRPDTQYF

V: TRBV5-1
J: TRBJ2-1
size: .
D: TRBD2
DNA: TGCGCCAGCAGCTTGAATTTTGCTAGCGGGAGAACGTACAATGAGCAGTTCTTC
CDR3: CASSLNFASGRTYNEQFF

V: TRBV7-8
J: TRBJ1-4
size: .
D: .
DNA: TGTGCCAGCAGCCCTAGCGCGGGAGAAAAACTGTTTTTT
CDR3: CASSPSAGEKLFF

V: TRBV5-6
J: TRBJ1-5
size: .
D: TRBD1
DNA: TGTGCCAGCAGCTTCGGGACAGGCCAGCCCCAGCATTTT
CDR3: CASSFGTGQPQHF

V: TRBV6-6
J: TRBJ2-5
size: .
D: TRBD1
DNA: TGTGCCAGCAGTCAGGGGGCTCAGGAGACCCAGTACTTC
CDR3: CASSQGAQETQYF

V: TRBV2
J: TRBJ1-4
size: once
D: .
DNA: TGTGCCAGCGGAAGCGTATGGGGCGCGGATGAAAAACTGTTTTTT
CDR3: CASGSVWGADEKLFF

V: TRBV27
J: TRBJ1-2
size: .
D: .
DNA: TGTGCCAGCAGTAAACAGGGTGACTATGGCTACACCTTC
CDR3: CASSKQGDYGYTF

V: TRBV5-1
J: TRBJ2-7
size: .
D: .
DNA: TGCGCCAGCAGCTTGGAGACAGACGACTACGAGCAGTACTTC
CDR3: CASSLETDDYEQYF

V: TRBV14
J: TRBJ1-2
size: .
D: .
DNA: TGTGCCAGCAGCCCTGAGGTTAGCTATGGCTACACCTTC
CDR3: CASSPEVSYGYTF

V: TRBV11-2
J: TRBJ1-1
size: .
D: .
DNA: TGTGCCAGCACCTCGGCCGGACTGGGCGCCGCTGAAGCTTTCTTT
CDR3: CASTSAGLGAAEAFF

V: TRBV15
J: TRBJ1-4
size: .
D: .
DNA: TGTGCCACCAGCAGTCCGCCAGGGTTTGAAAAACTGTTTTTT
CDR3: CATSSPPGFEKLFF

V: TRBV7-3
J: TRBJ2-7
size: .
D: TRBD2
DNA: TGTGCCAGCAGCCCAAGCGGGAACTACGAGCAGTACTTC
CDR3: CASSPSGNYEQYF

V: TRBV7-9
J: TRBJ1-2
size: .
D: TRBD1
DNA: TGTGCCAGCAGCTTTGGACAGGGCAACGGCTACACCTTC
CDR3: CASSFGQGNGYTF

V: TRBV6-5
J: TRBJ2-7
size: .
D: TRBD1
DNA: TGTGCCAGCAGTTATGGGACAGGGAATTACGAGCAGTACTTC
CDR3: CASSYGTGNYEQYF

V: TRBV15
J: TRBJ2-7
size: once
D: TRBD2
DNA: TGTGCCACCAGCAGAGTGAGTGTTAGACTAGCGGGAGGAGTTGTGGCAGACGAGCAGTACTTC
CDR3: CATSRVSVRLAGGVVADEQYF

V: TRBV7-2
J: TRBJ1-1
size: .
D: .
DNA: TGTGCCAGCAGGGCGGTGAACACTGAAGCTTTCTTT
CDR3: CASRAVNTEAFF